This TCR beta chain was retrieved from a study of T cells in Graves' hyperthyroidism and ophthalmopathy (dated by TCRdb to about 2019). Some background on the complete study: Peripheral blood samples were taken at the time of initial diagnosis, prior to any treatment. TCR Vbeta CDR3 sequencing of approximately 140 peripheral blood samples (under 45 ophthalmopathy, approximately 80 hyperthyroidism and roughly 17 progressor patients) is reported in the paper. In addition, the study compared T-cell repertoires in thyroid tissue and in blood from roughly six Graves' hyperthyroidism patients. The 100 discovery patients were randomly divided into training and test sets at a 7:3 ratio. A discovery cohort of about a hundred patients, 43 with Graves' ophthalmopathy and under 60 with stable Graves' hyperthyroidism, was used to find distinguishing TCR V-J signatures. Prospective prediction of ophthalmopathy was tested in an independent validation cohort of some 20 hyperthyroidism patients and 17 patients who later progressed to ophthalmopathy. Following sampling, methimazole starting at 30 mg daily was given to hyperthyroidism patients, and high-dose intravenous methylprednisolone was given to ophthalmopathy patients.

Cut back by 7 bases and 3 bases, the V and J ends lie 14 bases apart. The CDR3 spans 14 residues, from the cysteine through the phenylalanine. The only DNA kept is the CDR3, 42 bases in frame from the first base. In the germline V gene, CDR1 corresponds to SGHDT and CDR2 to YYEEEE. Ophthalmopathy patients had moderately to severely active disease, with a Clinical Activity Score of 3 or more, a NOSPECS grade of 4 or more, and a disease duration of less than 3 months. Patients with uncontrolled infections, other autoimmune diseases, pregnancy or lactation were excluded. Clinical symptoms, serum thyroxine and TRAb, thyroid ultrasound, and orbital computed tomography formed the basis for the diagnoses. PBMCs were separated from 10 ml of fresh peripheral blood using Ficoll-Paque density gradient centrifugation. Trizol reagent was used to extract total RNA, and RNA quality was then checked on an Agilent 2100 Bioanalyzer.

At least ten counts were recorded for this clonotype. Its recognized antigen is unknown. Per-nucleotide qualities are absent, and no much larger clonotype sits a single base away. What the study reported, not specific to this receptor: Sample size was not statistically predetermined, and investigators were not blinded to group allocation. During validation, the model predicted progression to ophthalmopathy a median of roughly 7.1 months ahead of onset, with roughly 65% sensitivity and more than 72% specificity. Most expanded thyroid clonotypes (frequency above 0.001) were also detected in blood, suggesting blood repertoires may reflect thyroid immune responses. In cross-validation, a model built on a 13 V-J signature told ophthalmopathy apart from stable hyperthyroidism with over 85% sensitivity and around 84% specificity, and in testing the same model reached 80%/75%.

Amplification of TCR beta CDR3 regions was carried out from RNA transcripts. The first round of RT-PCR for the TCR CDR3 was performed with the HTBI primer set and the Qiagen OneStep RT-PCR kit. Libraries were constructed in a second round of multiplex PCR, after which size selection and purification were carried out. Paired-end sequencing of the libraries was performed with 100 bp reads on an Illumina HiSeq2000. The paper's processing steps were these. SOAPnuke was used to process the raw data, with reads discarded if the reads contained adapters or uncalled bases, had a mean Phred below 15, or lacked an exact constant-primer or identifier match. COPE v1.2.5 was used to merge the high-quality paired reads, and each unique nucleotide sequence was defined as a clonotype. Clonotypes were aligned to IMGT TRBV, TRBD and TRBJ reference segments using MiTCR v1.1. The analysis included only V-J combinations with a frequency above 0.0001, which together covered roughly 99% of the repertoires. The TCS score was defined as F50 (clonal expansion) divided by E x V (chaos), with BLOSUM62-based TCRdist calculated between CDR3 peptides within each V-J. Welch's t-statistics and random forest reduced roughly 530 V-J features to 13, which were used in a naive Bayes classifier (R e1071). TCRdb redid the processing of the public reads, applying fastp at Q25 and MiXCR, and retained in-frame beta chains. Rows are combined by CDR3 protein, so each entry shows the most common genes and DNA. For this entry, the V and J calls and clone size follow TCRdb and not the study's own pipeline. The sample profile shows under 500,000 distinct CDR3 sequences; about an eighth of them were found once. The biggest ten clones account for 25% to 30% of the sample.

Here the chain combines TRBV5-6 and TRBJ2-4; no D gene call is confident. The receptor's source is a man in his fifties or sixties with Graves' ophthalmopathy. Sequenced: blood. CDR3 loop: CASGVGLDKNIQYF. The nucleotide sequence is given as TGTGCCAGCGGAGTGGGATTAGACAAAAACATTCAGTACTTC.